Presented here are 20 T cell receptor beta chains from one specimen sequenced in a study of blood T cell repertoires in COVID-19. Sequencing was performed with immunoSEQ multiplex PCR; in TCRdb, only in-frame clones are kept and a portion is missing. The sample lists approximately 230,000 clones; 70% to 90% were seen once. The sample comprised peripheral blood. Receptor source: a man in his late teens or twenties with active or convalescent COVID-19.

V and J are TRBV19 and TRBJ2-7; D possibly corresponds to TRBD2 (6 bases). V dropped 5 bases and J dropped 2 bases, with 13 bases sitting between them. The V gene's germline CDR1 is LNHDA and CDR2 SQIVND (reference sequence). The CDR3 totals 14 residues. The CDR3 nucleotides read TGTGCCAGTAGTCCCTTAACGGGAGCCTACGAGCAGTACTTC. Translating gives CASSPLTGAYEQYF.

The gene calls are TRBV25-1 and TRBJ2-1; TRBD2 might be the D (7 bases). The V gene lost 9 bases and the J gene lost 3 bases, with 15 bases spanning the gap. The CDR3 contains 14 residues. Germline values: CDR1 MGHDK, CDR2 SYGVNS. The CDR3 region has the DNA TGTGCCAGTCGTCGCGGGGGCCTCTACAATGAGCAGTTCTTC. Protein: CASRRGGLYNEQFF.

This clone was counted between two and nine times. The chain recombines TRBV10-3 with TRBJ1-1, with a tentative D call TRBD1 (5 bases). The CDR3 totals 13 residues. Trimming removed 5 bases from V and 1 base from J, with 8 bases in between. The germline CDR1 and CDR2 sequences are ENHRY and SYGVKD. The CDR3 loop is CAISRTTNTEAFF. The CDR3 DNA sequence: TGTGCCATCAGTCGGACAACGAACACTGAAGCTTTCTTT.

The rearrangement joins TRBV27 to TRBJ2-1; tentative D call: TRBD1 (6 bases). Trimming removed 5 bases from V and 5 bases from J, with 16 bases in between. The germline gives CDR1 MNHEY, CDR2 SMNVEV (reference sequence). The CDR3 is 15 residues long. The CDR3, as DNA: TGTGCCAGCAGTCCCCCGACAGGATTCAACAATGAGCAGTTCTTC. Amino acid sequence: CASSPPTGFNNEQFF.

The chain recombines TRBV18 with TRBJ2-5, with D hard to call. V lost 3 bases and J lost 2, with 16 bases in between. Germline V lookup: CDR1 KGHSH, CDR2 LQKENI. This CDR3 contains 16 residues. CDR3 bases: TGTGCCAGCTCACCCCTACCGCGGTCCCTTCAAGAGACCCAGTACTTC. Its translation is CASSPLPRSLQETQYF.

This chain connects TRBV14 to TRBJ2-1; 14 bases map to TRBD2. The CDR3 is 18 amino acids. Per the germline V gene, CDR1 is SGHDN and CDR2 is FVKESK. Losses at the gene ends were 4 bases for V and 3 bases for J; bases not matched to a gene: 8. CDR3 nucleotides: TGTGCCAGCAGCCCGCCGGGACTAGCGGGGGCCAGCTACAATGAGCAGTTCTTC. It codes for CASSPPGLAGASYNEQFF. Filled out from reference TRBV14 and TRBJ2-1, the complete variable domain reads EAGVTQFPSHSVIEKGQTVTLRCDPISGHDNLYWYRRVMGKEIKFLLHFVKESKQDESGMPNNRFLAERTGGTYSTLKVQPAELEDSGVYFCASSPPGLAGASYNEQFFGPGTRLTVL.

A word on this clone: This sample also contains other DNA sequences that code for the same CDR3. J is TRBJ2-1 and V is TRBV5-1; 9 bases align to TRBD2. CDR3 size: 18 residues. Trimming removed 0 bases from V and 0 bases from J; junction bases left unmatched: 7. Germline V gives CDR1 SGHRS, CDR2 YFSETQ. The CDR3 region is CASSLGLAGLGSYNEQFF. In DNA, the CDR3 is TGCGCCAGCAGCTTGGGGCTAGCGGGGCTCGGCTCCTACAATGAGCAGTTCTTC.

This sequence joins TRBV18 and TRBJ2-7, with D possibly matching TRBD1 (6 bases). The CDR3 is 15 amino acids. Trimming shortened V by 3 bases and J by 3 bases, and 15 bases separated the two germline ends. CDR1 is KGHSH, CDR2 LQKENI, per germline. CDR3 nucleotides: TGTGCCAGCTCACCCCGGACAGTCGGGTTCTACGAGCAGTACTTC. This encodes CASSPRTVGFYEQYF.

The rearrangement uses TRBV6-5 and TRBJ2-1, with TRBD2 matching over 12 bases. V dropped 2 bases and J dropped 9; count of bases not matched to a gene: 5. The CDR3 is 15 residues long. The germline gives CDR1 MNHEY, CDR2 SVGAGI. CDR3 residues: CASSYGLAGGSEQFF. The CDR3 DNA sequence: TGTGCCAGCAGTTACGGCCTAGCGGGAGGGTCTGAGCAGTTCTTC.

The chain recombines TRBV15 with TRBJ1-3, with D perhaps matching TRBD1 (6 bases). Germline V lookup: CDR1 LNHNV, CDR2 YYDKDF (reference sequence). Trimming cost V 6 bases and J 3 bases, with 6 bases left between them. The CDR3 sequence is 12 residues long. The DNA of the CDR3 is TGTGCCACCAGGGACAGTGGAAACACCATATATTTT. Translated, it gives CATRDSGNTIYF.

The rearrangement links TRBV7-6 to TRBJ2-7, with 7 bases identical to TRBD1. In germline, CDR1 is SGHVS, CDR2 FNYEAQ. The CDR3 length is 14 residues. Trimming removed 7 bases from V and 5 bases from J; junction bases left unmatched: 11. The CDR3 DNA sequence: TGTGCCAGCAATCTGATTGGGACAGATAACGAGCAGTACTTC. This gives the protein CASNLIGTDNEQYF. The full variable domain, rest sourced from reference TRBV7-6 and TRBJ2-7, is GAGVSQSPRYKVTKRGQDVALRCDPISGHVSLYWYRQALGQGPEFLTYFNYEAQQDKSGLPNDRFSAERPEGSISTLTIQRTEQRDSAMYRCASNLIGTDNEQYFGPGTRLTVT.

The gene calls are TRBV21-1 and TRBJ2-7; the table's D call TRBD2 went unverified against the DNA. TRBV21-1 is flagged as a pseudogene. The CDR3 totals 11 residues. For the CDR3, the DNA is TGTGCCAGCAGCAACGCCTACGAGCAGTACTTC. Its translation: CASSNAYEQYF.

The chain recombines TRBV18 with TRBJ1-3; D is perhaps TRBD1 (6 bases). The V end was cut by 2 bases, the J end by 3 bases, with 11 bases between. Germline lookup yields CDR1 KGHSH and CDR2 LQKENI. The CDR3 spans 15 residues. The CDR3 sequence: CASSPTGIYGNTIYF. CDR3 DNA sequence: TGTGCCAGCTCACCAACAGGGATCTATGGAAACACCATATATTTT.

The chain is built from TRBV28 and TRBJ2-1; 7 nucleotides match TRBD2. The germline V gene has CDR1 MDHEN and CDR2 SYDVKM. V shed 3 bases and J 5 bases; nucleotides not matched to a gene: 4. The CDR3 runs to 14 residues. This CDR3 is CASSFAGVDNEQFF. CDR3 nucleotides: TGTGCCAGCAGTTTCGCGGGAGTTGACAATGAGCAGTTCTTC.

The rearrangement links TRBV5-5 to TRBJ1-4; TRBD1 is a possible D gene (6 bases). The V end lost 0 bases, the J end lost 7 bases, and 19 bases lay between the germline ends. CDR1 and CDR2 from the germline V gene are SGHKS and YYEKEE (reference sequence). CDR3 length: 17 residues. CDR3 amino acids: CASSLASGVRSSEKLFF. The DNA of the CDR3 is TGTGCCAGCAGCTTGGCATCAGGGGTGAGGAGTAGTGAAAAACTGTTTTTT.

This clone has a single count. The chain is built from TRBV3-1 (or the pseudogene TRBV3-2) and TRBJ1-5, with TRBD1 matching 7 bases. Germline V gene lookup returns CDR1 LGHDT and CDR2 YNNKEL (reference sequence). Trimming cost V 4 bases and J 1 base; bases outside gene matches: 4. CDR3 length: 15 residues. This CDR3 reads CASSPTGLSNQPQHF. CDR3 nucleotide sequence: TGTGCCAGCAGCCCGACAGGGTTGAGCAATCAGCCCCAGCATTTT.

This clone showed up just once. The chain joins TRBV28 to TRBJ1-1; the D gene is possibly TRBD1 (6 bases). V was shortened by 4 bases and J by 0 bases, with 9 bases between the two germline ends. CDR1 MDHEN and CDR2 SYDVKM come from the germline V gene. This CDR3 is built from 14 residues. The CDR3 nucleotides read TGTGCCAGCAGTTCGCACAGGGTGAACACTGAAGCTTTCTTT. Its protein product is CASSSHRVNTEAFF.

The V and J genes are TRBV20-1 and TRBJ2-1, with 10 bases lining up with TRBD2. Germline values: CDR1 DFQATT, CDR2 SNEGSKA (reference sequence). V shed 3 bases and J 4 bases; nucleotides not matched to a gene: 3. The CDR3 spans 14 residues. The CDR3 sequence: CSASLAGAYNEQFF. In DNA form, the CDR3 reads TGCAGTGCTAGTCTAGCGGGAGCTTACAATGAGCAGTTCTTC.

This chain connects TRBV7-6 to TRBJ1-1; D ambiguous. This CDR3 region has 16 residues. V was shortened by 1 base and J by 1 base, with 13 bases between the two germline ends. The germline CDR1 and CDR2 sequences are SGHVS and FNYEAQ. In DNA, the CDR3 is TGTGCCAGCAGCTTAGGACATACCCCCCGGAACACTGAAGCTTTCTTT. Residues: CASSLGHTPRNTEAFF.

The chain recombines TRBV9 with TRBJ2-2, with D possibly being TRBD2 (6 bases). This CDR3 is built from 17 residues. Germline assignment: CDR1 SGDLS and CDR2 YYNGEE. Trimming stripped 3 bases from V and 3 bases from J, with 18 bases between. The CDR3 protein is CASSAGVGRVDTGELFF. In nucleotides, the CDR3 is TGTGCCAGCAGCGCGGGAGTTGGCCGAGTGGACACCGGGGAGCTGTTTTTT.